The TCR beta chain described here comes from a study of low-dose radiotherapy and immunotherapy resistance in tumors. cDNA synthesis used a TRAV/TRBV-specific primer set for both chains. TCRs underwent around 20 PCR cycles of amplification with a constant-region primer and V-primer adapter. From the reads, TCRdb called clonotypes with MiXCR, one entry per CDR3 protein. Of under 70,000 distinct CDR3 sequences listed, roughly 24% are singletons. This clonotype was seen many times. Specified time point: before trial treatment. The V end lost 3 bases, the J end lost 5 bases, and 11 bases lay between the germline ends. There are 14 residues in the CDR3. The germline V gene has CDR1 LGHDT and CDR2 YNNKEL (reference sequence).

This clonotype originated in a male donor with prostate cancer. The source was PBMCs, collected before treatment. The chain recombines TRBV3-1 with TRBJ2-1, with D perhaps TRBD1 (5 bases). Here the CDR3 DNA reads TGTGCCAGCAGCCAGAACAGGATTAACAATGAGCAGTTCTTC. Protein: CASSQNRINNEQFF.